These 17 T cell receptor beta chains came from one sample sequenced in a study of TIL therapy for anti-PD-1-resistant metastatic lung cancer. As for time point: pre-treatment sample, taken before nivolumab and TIL therapy. Most excised metastases sampled were pleural nodules or supraclavicular lymph nodes. The immunoSEQ assay was v3. Sequencing used immunoSEQ multiplex PCR; TCRdb keeps in-frame clones, though not all of them. This sample has about 13,000 clones, with about 70% found just once. Source: tumor tissue, taken at baseline. The receptor set was obtained from a woman between 30 and 80 years old with non-small cell lung cancer.

This clone was found a few times. The chain combines TRBV19 with TRBJ1-5; no clear D. The germline gives CDR1 LNHDA, CDR2 SQIVND (reference sequence). V lost 3 bases to trimming and J lost 5 bases, with 8 bases between them. The CDR3 covers 13 residues. CDR3 region: CASSMQRDQPQHF. CDR3 in DNA: TGTGCCAGTAGTATGCAGCGGGATCAGCCCCAGCATTTT.

V gene TRBV10-2 combines with J gene TRBJ2-3; 7 bases are shared with TRBD1. The V gene end was trimmed by 7 bases and the J gene end by 3 bases; junction bases not matched to a gene: 7. This CDR3 is 14 amino acids long. Germline CDR1 reads WSHSY; CDR2 reads SAAADI. CDR3 amino acids: CASKPLDRTDTQYF. CDR3 in DNA: TGCGCCAGCAAGCCCCTGGACAGGACAGATACGCAGTATTTT.

This clone has more than one count but fewer than ten. The chain links TRBV29-1 to TRBJ2-3; 11 nucleotides line up with TRBD2. Germline CDR1 is SQVTM and CDR2 is ANQGSEA. J gave up 0 bases and V 4 bases, and 9 bases lay outside the gene matches. The CDR3 loop spans 17 amino acids. Written as DNA, the CDR3 is TGCAGCGTTGGAACTAGCGGGGGCCGCGGTAGCACAGATACGCAGTATTTT. Protein: CSVGTSGGRGSTDTQYF.

This sequence joins TRBV6-4 and TRBJ2-1; TRBD2 agrees at 8 bases. CDR1 and CDR2 (germline): MRHNA, SNTAGT. This CDR3 has 15 residues. J gave up 4 bases and V 4 bases, and 6 bases lay outside the gene matches. CDR3 sequence reads: CASSAGGGGYNEQFF. CDR3 nucleotides: TGTGCCAGCAGTGCCGGGGGCGGGGGGTACAATGAGCAGTTCTTC.

V usage is TRBV9 and J usage is TRBJ2-5; 13 positions agree with TRBD2. Germline lookup yields CDR1 SGDLS and CDR2 YYNGEE. The CDR3 loop spans 18 amino acids. After removal of 2 bases from V and 2 bases from J, the junction contained 9 bases not matched to a gene. The CDR3: CASSVNPGTSGTQETQYF. The CDR3 DNA is TGTGCCAGCAGCGTGAACCCTGGGACTAGCGGGACTCAAGAGACCCAGTACTTC.

The table lists this clone with a few counts. The genes are TRBV19 and TRBJ1-2; TRBD1 agrees at 9 bases. The CDR3 length is 15 residues. Trimming at V came to 5 bases and at J to 3 bases, leaving 7 bases not matched to a gene. From germline, CDR1 is LNHDA and CDR2 SQIVND (reference sequence). The CDR3 DNA reads TGTGCCAGTAGTTTCGGACAGGGGAATCACTATGGCTACACCTTC. It specifies CASSFGQGNHYGYTF.

This clone showed up just a few times. The chain joins TRBV5-1 to TRBJ1-4; TRBD1 matches at 7 bases. Germline V CDR1 and CDR2: SGHRS, YFSETQ. This CDR3 has 15 amino acids. With V trimmed by 0 bases and J by 2 bases, 1 base remained unmatched. CDR3 DNA: TGCGCCAGCAGCTTGGCAGGGGGGACTAATGAAAAACTGTTTTTT. Amino acids: CASSLAGGTNEKLFF.

This chain links TRBV5-4 with TRBJ2-2; no firm D call. The CDR3 consists of 15 residues. V lost 1 base and J lost 1, with 8 bases in between. CDR1 and CDR2 from the germline V gene are SGHNT and YYREEE (reference sequence). The CDR3 here is CASSLRVGNTGELFF. In DNA form, the CDR3 reads TGTGCCAGCAGCTTGAGGGTGGGGAACACCGGGGAGCTGTTTTTT.

The chain employs TRBV4-3 and TRBJ1-3, with a possible D match to TRBD1 (5 bases). The CDR3 runs to 14 residues. The ends were cut back, 0 bases at V and 4 bases at J, with 7 bases in the middle. Germline CDR1 and CDR2: LGHNA and YSLEER. The CDR3 loop reads CASSQEAGGNTIYF. DNA for the CDR3: TGCGCCAGCAGCCAAGAGGCAGGGGGAAACACCATATATTTT.

The rearrangement links TRBV4-1 to TRBJ1-1; D is ambiguous. V gave up 4 bases and J gave up 1 base, with 7 bases separating them. The CDR3 contains 13 residues. Germline lookup yields CDR1 MGHRA and CDR2 YSYEKL. CDR3 sequence (DNA): TGCGCCAGCAGCCTTAGAAGGAACACTGAAGCTTTCTTT. This encodes CASSLRRNTEAFF.

The V and J genes are TRBV28 and TRBJ2-1, with 8 bases aligning to TRBD2. The CDR3 is 14 amino acids. Germline V gene data show CDR1 as MDHEN and CDR2 as SYDVKM. In DNA, the CDR3 is TGTTCCTCCCGTCCCAGCGGGAGTATGTATGAGCAGTTCTTC. This gives the protein CSSRPSGSMYEQFF.

The chain links TRBV7-9 to TRBJ2-2, with 10 bases that match TRBD1. The CDR3 spans 16 residues. The V segment lost 1 base and the J segment 2 bases; nucleotides outside the gene matches: 1. CDR1 and CDR2 (germline): SEHNR, FQNEAQ (reference sequence). CDR3 nucleotide sequence: TGTGCCAGCAGCTTAGGGACAGGGGGAAACACCGGGGAGCTGTTTTTT. It codes for CASSLGTGGNTGELFF.

This chain connects TRBV2 to TRBJ2-5; D call uncertain. The DNA matches TRBJ2-7 better at its end, which makes the J call doubtful. There are 15 residues in the CDR3. Germline-derived CDR1 and CDR2 are SNHLY and FYNNEI. CDR3 loop: CASSVAPLTTYEQYF. The DNA of the CDR3 is TGTGCCAGCAGTGTGGCTCCTTTAACGACCTACGAGCAGTACTTC.

This rearrangement joins TRBV5-1 to TRBJ1-2, with D uncertain. With 0 bases removed from V and 2 bases from J, the gap between germline ends came to 8 bases. CDR1 SGHRS and CDR2 YFSETQ come from the germline V gene. The CDR3 spans 14 residues. The CDR3 bases are TGCGCCAGCAGCTTGGGAGGAGGCAACTATGGCTACACCTTC. Translating gives CASSLGGGNYGYTF.

V gene TRBV15 combines with J gene TRBJ1-1; possibly TRBD1 for D (6 bases). Germline loops: CDR1 LNHNV, CDR2 YYDKDF (reference sequence). This CDR3 spans 13 amino acids. V gave up 7 bases and J gave up 4 bases, with 13 bases separating them. The CDR3 DNA reads as TGTGCCACCACGTCCAGGGGTATCACTGAAGCTTTCTTT. Amino acid sequence: CATTSRGITEAFF.

The CDR3: CAISESRGDIADTQYF. Here the CDR3 DNA reads TGTGCCATCAGTGAGTCGAGGGGCGATATCGCAGATACGCAGTATTTT. The V call is TRBV10-3, the J call TRBJ2-3, with D tentatively TRBD1 or TRBD2 (5 bases each). V lost 0 bases, J lost 4 bases, and 14 bases lay in between. The CDR3 is 16 residues long. Germline-derived CDR1 and CDR2 are ENHRY and SYGVKD.

CDR3 nucleotides: TGCGCCAGCAGCTTGGGGACAGGGGGTTCTCACACTGAAGCTTTCTTT. Its protein product is CASSLGTGGSHTEAFF. The chain couples TRBV5-1 to TRBJ1-1; TRBD1 matches 10 bases. The CDR3 covers 16 residues. Germline V gives CDR1 SGHRS, CDR2 YFSETQ. V was clipped by 0 bases and J by 3 bases; unmatched bases: 5.